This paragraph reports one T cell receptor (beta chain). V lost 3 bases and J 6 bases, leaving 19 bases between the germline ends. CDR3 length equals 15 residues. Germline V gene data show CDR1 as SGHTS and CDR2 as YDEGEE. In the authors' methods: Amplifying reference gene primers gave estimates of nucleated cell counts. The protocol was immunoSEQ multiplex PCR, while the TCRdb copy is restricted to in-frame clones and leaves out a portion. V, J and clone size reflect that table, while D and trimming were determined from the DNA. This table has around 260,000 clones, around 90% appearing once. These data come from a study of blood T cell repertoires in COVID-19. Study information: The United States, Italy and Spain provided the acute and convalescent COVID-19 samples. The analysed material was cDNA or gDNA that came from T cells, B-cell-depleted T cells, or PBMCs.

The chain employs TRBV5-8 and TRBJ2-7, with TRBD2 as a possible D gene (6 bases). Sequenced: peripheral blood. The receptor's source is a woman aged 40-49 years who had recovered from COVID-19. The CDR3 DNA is TGTGCCAGCAGCTGGACTATTCTAGCGCGGAGCGAGCAGTACTTC. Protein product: CASSWTILARSEQYF.